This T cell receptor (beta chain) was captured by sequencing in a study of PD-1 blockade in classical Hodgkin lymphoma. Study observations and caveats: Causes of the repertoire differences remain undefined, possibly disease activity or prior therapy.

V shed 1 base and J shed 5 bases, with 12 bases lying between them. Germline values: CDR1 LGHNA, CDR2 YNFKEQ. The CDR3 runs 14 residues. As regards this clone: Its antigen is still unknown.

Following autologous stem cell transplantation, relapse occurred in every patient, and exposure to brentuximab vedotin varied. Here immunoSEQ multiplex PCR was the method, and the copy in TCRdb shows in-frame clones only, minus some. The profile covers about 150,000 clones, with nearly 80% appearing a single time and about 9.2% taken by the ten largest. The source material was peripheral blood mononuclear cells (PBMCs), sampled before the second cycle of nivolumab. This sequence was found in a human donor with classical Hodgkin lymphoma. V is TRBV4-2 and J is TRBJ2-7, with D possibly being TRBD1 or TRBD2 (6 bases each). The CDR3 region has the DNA TGTGCCAGCAGCCAAGGTGAGGGGGAGGACGAGCAGTACTTC. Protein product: CASSQGEGEDEQYF.